Shown below are 30 T cell receptor beta chains from a single sample sequenced in a study of T-cell memory formation after mild COVID-19. MiXCR was run by TCRdb on the 5' RACE reads, yielding one entry per CDR3 protein. The repertoire has approximately 300,000 distinct CDR3 sequences, under 8.5% of them found once; the top ten carry about 20%. Sequencing used PBMCs or a T cell subset sorted from them (not recorded which). The receptors were sampled from a man between 18 and 29 years old who had mild COVID-19 (a few samples of this study predate the infection). Cell type and time point are not known.

The chain employs TRBV18 and TRBJ1-5; perhaps TRBD1 as D (5 bases). Per the germline V gene, CDR1 is KGHSH and CDR2 is LQKENI. This CDR3 is 18 amino acids long. V dropped 2 bases and J dropped 0 bases, with 17 bases sitting between them. CDR3 residues: CASSPSRSEGLSNQPQHF. The DNA for the CDR3 is TGTGCCAGCTCACCATCTCGCTCCGAGGGGCTTAGCAATCAGCCCCAGCATTTT.

This clonotype was recorded a few times. V gene TRBV12-3 or TRBV12-4 combines with J gene TRBJ2-1, with 9 bases that match TRBD2. V dropped 6 bases and J dropped 9; count of bases not matched to a gene: 9. The CDR3 extends over 14 amino acids. CDR3 loop: CASRELGLASEQFF. The CDR3 DNA reads as TGTGCCAGCAGGGAGTTAGGACTAGCGAGTGAGCAGTTCTTC.

This clonotype showed up many times. This sequence joins TRBV5-1 and TRBJ2-5; D may be TRBD2 (5 bases). The germline V gene has CDR1 SGHRS and CDR2 YFSETQ. Trimming pared 4 bases from V and 5 bases from J, leaving 15 bases between. The length of the CDR3 is 14 residues. CDR3 in amino acids: CASSARTPGETQYF. CDR3 nucleotides: TGCGCCAGCAGCGCGAGGACCCCGGGGGAGACCCAGTACTTC.

This clonotype was seen ten or more times. This chain uses TRBV29-1 with TRBJ2-2; 8 positions agree with TRBD1. The V and J ends lost 5 bases and 2 bases, in that order; junction bases with no gene match: 4. Germline values: CDR1 SQVTM, CDR2 ANQGSEA. The CDR3 totals 14 residues. For the CDR3, the DNA is TGCAGCGTTCGGGACAGGCTTAACACCGGGGAGCTGTTTTTT. Amino acids: CSVRDRLNTGELFF.

This clonotype was found many times. This rearrangement joins TRBV6-2 or TRBV6-3 to TRBJ2-5; perhaps D is TRBD1 or TRBD2 (5 bases each). Deletions cut 6 bases from V and 4 bases from J, with 18 bases between. The CDR3 is 15 amino acids. The germline V gene has CDR1 MNHEY and CDR2 SVGEGT. CDR3 sequence: CASSTGTAFGETQYF. The CDR3 DNA reads TGTGCCAGCAGCACCGGGACCGCCTTTGGAGAGACCCAGTACTTC.

This chain connects TRBV7-2 to TRBJ2-3, with D hard to call. This CDR3 has 16 amino acids. Germline V CDR1 and CDR2: SGHTA, FQGNSA. Between the trimmed V and J ends, which lost 1 base and 2 bases, there was a span of 13 bases. CDR3 region: CASSLEDVGPTDTQYF. CDR3 bases: TGTGCCAGCAGCTTAGAGGACGTCGGTCCCACAGATACGCAGTATTTT.

This clonotype was seen only a few times. V and J are TRBV12-3 or TRBV12-4 and TRBJ2-1, with 8 bases fitting TRBD1. The CDR3 sequence is 17 residues long. V lost 3 bases and J lost 0; bases outside the gene matches: 7. The DNA for the CDR3 is TGTGCCAGCAGTTTGGGCTCGGGGACAGGCTCCTACAATGAGCAGTTCTTC. Its protein product is CASSLGSGTGSYNEQFF.

The chain combines TRBV20-1 with TRBJ1-2; TRBD1 might be the D (5 bases). This CDR3 region has 12 residues. From germline, CDR1 is DFQATT and CDR2 SNEGSKA (reference sequence). The V end was cut by 5 bases, the J end by 2 bases, with 9 bases between. CDR3 sequence: CSAPTANYGYTF. The CDR3 region has the DNA TGCAGTGCTCCGACAGCGAACTATGGCTACACCTTC.

This clonotype was counted between two and nine times. The gene calls are TRBV2 and TRBJ1-5, with D uncertain. The CDR3 length is 16 residues. Between the trimmed V and J ends, which lost 6 bases and 0 bases, there was a span of 15 bases. Germline V gene data show CDR1 as SNHLY and CDR2 as FYNNEI. The CDR3 spells CASSRYGRDSNQPQHF. CDR3 in DNA: TGTGCCAGCAGCCGATACGGGCGGGATAGCAATCAGCCCCAGCATTTT.

V and J are TRBV6-1 and TRBJ1-2, with TRBD1 as a possible D gene (5 bases). This CDR3 comprises 14 residues. Germline assignment: CDR1 MNHNS and CDR2 SASEGT. The V end lost 4 bases, the J end lost 7 bases, and 16 bases lay between the germline ends. This CDR3 is CASSATASVAGYTF. The CDR3, as DNA: TGTGCCAGCAGTGCGACAGCATCGGTGGCTGGCTACACCTTC.

This clonotype was picked up a small number of times. The V gene is TRBV20-1, the J gene TRBJ1-2; D perhaps matches TRBD1 (5 bases). Per the germline V gene, CDR1 is DFQATT and CDR2 is SNEGSKA (reference sequence). V was clipped by 4 bases and J by 4 bases, with 22 bases between them. The CDR3 totals 16 residues. The CDR3 coding sequence is TGCAGTGCTACCTTCAGCTCAGGGAACCCTACCTATGGCTACACCTTC. Amino acids: CSATFSSGNPTYGYTF.

Ten or more counts support this clonotype. The V call is TRBV9, the J call TRBJ2-3; TRBD2 might be the D (6 bases). The ends were cut back, 0 bases at V and 4 bases at J, with 12 bases in the middle. CDR1 SGDLS and CDR2 YYNGEE come from the germline V gene. There are 15 residues in the CDR3. The CDR3 region has the DNA TGTGCCAGCAGCGTAGGGGCTAGCGAGTCAGATACGCAGTATTTT. Encoded protein: CASSVGASESDTQYF. The complete variable domain, with remaining parts taken from reference TRBV9 and TRBJ2-3, reads DSGVTQTPKHLITATGQRVTLRCSPRSGDLSVYWYQQSLDQGLQFLIQYYNGEERAKGNILERFSAQQFPDLHSELNLSSLELGDSALYFCASSVGASESDTQYFGPGTRLTVL.

This clonotype was observed a handful of times. This rearrangement joins TRBV20-1 to TRBJ2-3; D unclear. The germline V gene has CDR1 DFQATT and CDR2 SNEGSKA (reference sequence). V shed 3 bases and J shed 1 base, with 8 bases lying between them. The CDR3 spans 13 residues. The CDR3 bases are TGCAGTGCTAGGGTAGGAGGCACAGATACGCAGTATTTT. Translated: CSARVGGTDTQYF.

The table lists this clonotype with a few counts. The chain employs TRBV3-1 and TRBJ1-1; D unresolved. The V end lost 5 bases, the J end lost 1 base, and 11 bases lay between the germline ends. The CDR3 sequence is 14 residues long. Germline CDR1 LGHDT, CDR2 YNNKEL (reference sequence). The DNA for the CDR3 is TGTGCCAGCAGCTCCCGGACGGGGAACACTGAAGCTTTCTTT. It translates to CASSSRTGNTEAFF. Drawing the rest from reference TRBV3-1 and TRBJ1-1, the complete variable domain is DTAVSQTPKYLVTQMGNDKSIKCEQNLGHDTMYWYKQDSKKFLKIMFSYNNKELIINETVPNRFSPKSPDKAHLNLHINSLELGDSAVYFCASSSRTGNTEAFFGQGTRLTVV.

The J gene is TRBJ2-3, the V gene TRBV7-2; D is unresolved. CDR1 and CDR2 (germline): SGHTA, FQGNSA. Trimming shortened V by 0 bases and J by 4 bases, and 8 bases separated the two germline ends. The CDR3 spans 14 residues. DNA of the CDR3: TGTGCCAGCAGCTTAGCGGGGATGTCAGATACGCAGTATTTT. Translated, it gives CASSLAGMSDTQYF. Full variable domain (rest looked up from reference TRBV7-2 and TRBJ2-3): GAGVSQSPSNKVTEKGKDVELRCDPISGHTALYWYRQSLGQGLEFLIYFQGNSAPDKSGLPSDRFSAERTGGSVSTLTIQRTQQEDSAVYLCASSLAGMSDTQYFGPGTRLTVL.

J is TRBJ1-6 and V is TRBV6-5, with no clear D. There are 13 residues in the CDR3. The germline CDR1 and CDR2 sequences are MNHEY and SVGAGI. Trimming stripped 8 bases from V and 10 bases from J, with 15 bases between. The CDR3 DNA reads as TGTGCCAGCGTCGGGCAGGCGGGATCACCCCTCCACTTT. As protein: CASVGQAGSPLHF.

This chain connects TRBV4-3 to TRBJ2-6; D may be TRBD1 (6 bases). The germline gives CDR1 LGHNA, CDR2 YSLEER. The CDR3 is 20 residues long. With 2 bases removed from V and 0 bases from J, the gap between germline ends came to 20 bases. The CDR3, as DNA: TGCGCCAGCAGCCAATTCCACCCCGGGCAGGGGCACTCTGGGGCCAACGTCCTGACTTTC. It translates to CASSQFHPGQGHSGANVLTF.

The chain is built from TRBV12-3 or TRBV12-4 and TRBJ2-1, with D possibly TRBD2 on 5 matching bases. CDR3 length: 14 amino acids. The V gene lost 4 bases and the J gene lost 1 base, with 8 bases spanning the gap. CDR3 sequence: CASSYTGSYNEQFF. In DNA form, the CDR3 reads TGTGCCAGCAGTTATACGGGGTCCTACAATGAGCAGTTCTTC.

This clonotype was seen more than once but under ten times. The chain combines TRBV18 with TRBJ2-6; D is unresolved. The CDR3 is made up of 16 amino acids. The V and J ends lost 3 bases and 0 bases respectively, with 9 bases between them. In germline, CDR1 is KGHSH, CDR2 LQKENI. CDR3 loop: CASSPSTVSGANVLTF. CDR3 DNA sequence: TGTGCCAGCTCACCTTCGACGGTCTCTGGGGCCAACGTCCTGACTTTC.

The chain is built from TRBV27 and TRBJ2-7; 7 nucleotides match TRBD1. The CDR3 is 13 amino acids. Germline V gene data show CDR1 as MNHEY and CDR2 as SMNVEV (reference sequence). The J segment lost 4 bases and the V segment lost 2 bases, leaving 2 bases of the junction unmatched. In DNA, the CDR3 is TGTGCCAGCAGTTTAAGGGGGCTGTACGAGCAGTACTTC. This sequence encodes CASSLRGLYEQYF.

This clonotype showed up just a few times. The rearrangement uses TRBV29-1 and TRBJ2-1; possible D gene TRBD1, 6 bases. The CDR3 has 12 amino acids. Trimming pared 4 bases from V and 10 bases from J, leaving 14 bases between. The germline V gene has CDR1 SQVTM and CDR2 ANQGSEA. This CDR3 is CSVVEGGSEQFF. The CDR3 nucleotides are TGCAGCGTTGTTGAAGGGGGTTCGGAGCAGTTCTTC.

This clonotype turned up a few times. The gene calls are TRBV18 and TRBJ1-2; 10 positions agree with TRBD1. This CDR3 is built from 16 residues. Germline assignment: CDR1 KGHSH and CDR2 LQKENI. J gave up 3 bases and V 5 bases, and 9 bases lay outside the gene matches. As DNA, the CDR3 is TGTGCCAGCTCAACTACCGGGACAGGGGTACACTATGGCTACACCTTC. Translation gives CASSTTGTGVHYGYTF.

This clonotype was observed a few times. This chain uses TRBV20-1 with TRBJ2-3; 12 bases line up with TRBD2. Germline trimming cut 6 bases from V and 4 bases from J; bases unmatched to any gene: 14. The CDR3 loop spans 17 amino acids. Germline CDR1 is DFQATT and CDR2 is SNEGSKA (reference sequence). DNA of the CDR3: TGCAGTGCCCGACTACTCCTAGCGGGGGGGCGTGCAGATACGCAGTATTTT. Encoded protein: CSARLLLAGGRADTQYF.

The CDR3 DNA is TGTGCCAGCTCACCGAACCCCACAGATACGCAGTATTTT. Translation gives CASSPNPTDTQYF. The rearrangement uses TRBV18 and TRBJ2-3, with D unclear. Trimming left V 3 bases short and J 2 bases short, with 6 bases between. Germline CDR1 is KGHSH and CDR2 is LQKENI. The CDR3 covers 13 residues.

This clonotype turned up a few times. The chain is built from TRBV7-2 and TRBJ2-3; no clear D. Germline CDR1 is SGHTA and CDR2 is FQGNSA. V was clipped by 5 bases and J by 4 bases, with 10 bases between them. The CDR3 covers 13 residues. DNA of the CDR3: TGTGCCAGCAGCCCCGTTTGGCCAGATACGCAGTATTTT. It encodes CASSPVWPDTQYF. The whole variable domain, filled in from reference TRBV7-2 and TRBJ2-3, reads GAGVSQSPSNKVTEKGKDVELRCDPISGHTALYWYRQSLGQGLEFLIYFQGNSAPDKSGLPSDRFSAERTGGSVSTLTIQRTQQEDSAVYLCASSPVWPDTQYFGPGTRLTVL.

This clonotype has only a few counts. The chain links TRBV19 to TRBJ2-2; D is uncertain. Trimming removed 7 bases from V and 7 bases from J, with 10 bases in between. Per germline, CDR1 LNHDA and CDR2 SQIVND (reference sequence). CDR3 size: 12 residues. This CDR3 reads CASTLRGGELFF. Here the CDR3 DNA reads TGTGCCAGTACCTTGCGTGGCGGGGAGCTGTTTTTT.

This clonotype was counted many times. This rearrangement joins TRBV10-3 to TRBJ1-1; 7 bases fit TRBD1. Germline V CDR1 and CDR2: ENHRY, SYGVKD. CDR3 length equals 16 residues. V lost 7 bases and J lost 7; bases outside the gene matches: 18. CDR3 sequence: CAIKPDTAGGRREAFF. The CDR3 DNA sequence: TGTGCCATCAAACCAGACACCGCAGGGGGAAGGCGTGAAGCTTTCTTT.

The V call is TRBV5-1, the J call TRBJ2-7, with D possibly being TRBD1 (6 bases). Germline V lookup: CDR1 SGHRS, CDR2 YFSETQ. Trimming took 0 bases from V and 5 from J, leaving 18 bases between them. The CDR3 is made up of 16 amino acids. This CDR3 reads CASSLALIGQQDEQYF. The CDR3 nucleotides read TGCGCCAGCAGCTTGGCCCTAATCGGACAGCAGGACGAGCAGTACTTC.

This clonotype was seen more than once but under ten times. The V and J genes are TRBV19 and TRBJ2-1, with unresolved D. Trimming pared 2 bases from V and 3 bases from J, leaving 2 bases between. The CDR3 sequence is 12 residues long. CDR1 and CDR2 from the germline V gene are LNHDA and SQIVND (reference sequence). CDR3 protein: CASSISYNEQFF. CDR3 bases: TGTGCCAGTAGTATAAGCTACAATGAGCAGTTCTTC.

V gene TRBV7-2 combines with J gene TRBJ2-5; tentative D call: TRBD2 (5 bases). CDR1 SGHTA and CDR2 FQGNSA come from the germline V gene. Trimming took off 10 bases at V and 3 bases at J, with 18 bases between the two ends. CDR3 length: 14 residues. The CDR3 protein is CATNPLGREETQYF. DNA of the CDR3: TGTGCCACCAACCCTTTAGGGCGGGAAGAGACCCAGTACTTC.